This T cell receptor beta chain came from a study of blood T cell repertoires in COVID-19 (dated by TCRdb to about 2020). Some background on the complete study: Collaborator samples came from the United States, Italy and Spain and covered acute and convalescent phases of COVID-19. The material from the prospective study consisted of cDNA or gDNA derived from T cells, B-cell-depleted T cells, or PBMCs. Subjects who had been exposed to COVID-19, were actively infected with it, or had recovered from it provided the deeply sampled blood TCRbeta repertoires that made up the dataset. The repertoires were released in a freely available public database meant as a resource for research on the immune response to SARS-CoV-2. Samples were obtained from the ongoing ImmuneRACE study (first 160 participants) and from 1,000 to 1,500 subjects provided by 6 global collaborators. Sample metadata almost always included a de-identified subject ID, COVID-19 status, age in years and sex. Where available, HLA class I and class II types were obtained from metadata supplied by the sample provider rather than from assay-based typing. Broader findings and caveats from the paper: How much clinical and demographic metadata was included differed by source and by participant, and the metadata was provided uncurated.

In the prospective study, participants were roughly 18 to 100 years old, resided in about 25 geographic areas of the United States, and were enrolled through a virtual design. In the prospective study, cohorts were assigned on the basis of participant-reported clinical history obtained from a screening survey and a study questionnaire. Recovered participants in ImmuneRACE Cohort 3 were defined by two consecutive negative NP/OP PCR tests, clearance by a healthcare professional, or resolution of symptoms. Each participant in the prospective study had whole blood, serum and a nasopharyngeal or oropharyngeal swab collected by mobile phlebotomists. Participants in the prospective study had the option to provide additional blood draws and questionnaires over a roughly 2-month period. Blood samples from the prospective study were shipped frozen or at room temperature prior to DNA extraction. TCRbeta CDR3 regions were amplified from genomic DNA by means of the immunoSEQ Assay, a bias-controlled multiplex PCR. Per the authors' processing: Nucleated cell counts per sample were estimated from amplification of reference gene primers within the assay. To quantify the absolute abundance of each unique TCRbeta CDR3 rearrangement, sequence reads were collapsed and filtered. For each sample, productive Simpson clonality was calculated as the square root of Simpson's diversity index across productive rearrangements. In its TCRdb copy, this immuneACCESS table keeps in-frame sequences only and misses some clones. Where compared with another copy, unresolved V genes explain less than half of these, and the others have no known cause. That table is the source of V, J and clone size, and D and trimming were worked out from the DNA. The sample contains a few hundred thousand clones, roughly 80% of them found a single time. Roughly 5.1% of the sample lies in the top ten.

As to this clone: Its antigen is currently not known. Base qualities are not at hand, and no much larger clone is one base apart.

From the cysteine up to the phenylalanine, the CDR3 has a length of 15 residues. The sequence is cut down to CDR3 DNA, 45 bases in frame from base 1. V and J are truncated by 0 bases and 3 bases respectively, leaving an intervening sequence of 10 bases. According to the germline V gene (reference sequence), CDR1 reads PRHDT and CDR2 reads FYEKMQ. This clonotype originated in a woman in her forties or fifties who had recovered from COVID-19. Material for sequencing was PBMCs or T cells enriched from blood (not recorded which). This chain is built from TRBV13 and TRBJ2-3; the D gene is perhaps TRBD2, from 6 matching bases. The CDR3 region reads CASSLGGGRTDTQYF. The DNA sequence is TGTGCCAGCAGCTTAGGCGGAGGGCGAACAGATACGCAGTATTTT.